Shown below are 17 T cell receptor beta chains from a single sample sequenced in a study of cytomegalovirus exposure and HLA in healthy donors. The PCR made use of 60 Vbeta and 13 Jbeta primers. Method: immunoSEQ multiplex PCR; TCRdb's copy keeps in-frame clones and lacks some. Found here are 150,000 to 200,000 clones, 80% to 90% of them singletons; the top ten hold roughly 2.2%. Specimen: PBMCs. These receptors came from a man younger than 35 in good health and CMV-seropositive.

This clone appeared a single time. The rearrangement uses TRBV7-2 and TRBJ2-5; the match to TRBD1 covers 7 bases. The J call may be faulty, since TRBJ2-7 better matches the DNA end. CDR1 is SGHTA, CDR2 FQGNSA, per germline. The CDR3 runs 15 residues. CDR3 residues: CASSNTTGHSYEQYF. For the CDR3, the DNA is TGTGCCAGCAGCAATACGACAGGGCATTCCTACGAGCAGTACTTC.

This clone was found once. The V gene is TRBV7-9, the J gene TRBJ2-7; 10 bases agree with TRBD2. There are 14 residues in the CDR3. With V trimmed by 4 bases and J by 3 bases, 3 bases remained unmatched. CDR1 and CDR2 (germline): SEHNR, FQNEAQ (reference sequence). The CDR3 region is CASSSSGGLYEQYF. CDR3 nucleotide sequence: TGTGCCAGCAGCTCTAGCGGGGGCCTCTACGAGCAGTACTTC. The variable domain in full, with the rest retrieved from reference TRBV7-9 and TRBJ2-7, is DTGVSQNPRHKITKRGQNVTFRCDPISEHNRLYWYRQTLGQGPEFLTYFQNEAQLEKSRLLSDRFSAERPKGSFSTLEIQRTEQGDSAMYLCASSSSGGLYEQYFGPGTRLTVT.

J is TRBJ2-5 and V is TRBV7-9; 11 bases align to TRBD2. The CDR3 has 17 amino acids. Germline V gene sequence: CDR1 SEHNR, CDR2 FQNEAQ (reference sequence). With 5 bases clipped from V and 4 bases from J, the junction kept 12 bases outside the gene matches. As DNA, the CDR3 is TGTGCCAGCAGCCAAACACATTTAGCGGGGGGGCGAGAGACCCAGTACTTC. Protein sequence: CASSQTHLAGGRETQYF.

The V gene is TRBV19, the J gene TRBJ2-3; TRBD1 aligns across 8 bases. With 6 bases clipped from V and 6 bases from J, the junction kept 11 bases outside the gene matches. The CDR3 has 15 residues. CDR1 and CDR2 (germline): LNHDA, SQIVND (reference sequence). The CDR3 region has the DNA TGTGCCAGTAGATTCACCAGGGGGCAGCGGGATACGCAGTATTTT. Amino acid sequence: CASRFTRGQRDTQYF. The variable domain in full, with the rest retrieved from reference TRBV19 and TRBJ2-3, is DGGITQSPKYLFRKEGQNVTLSCEQNLNHDAMYWYRQDPGQGLRLIYYSQIVNDFQKGDIAEGYSVSREKKESFPLTVTSAQKNPTAFYLCASRFTRGQRDTQYFGPGTRLTVL.

The genes are TRBV4-2 and TRBJ1-1; tentative D call: TRBD1 (5 bases). CDR1 and CDR2 (germline): LGHNA, YNFKEQ. V lost 0 bases to trimming and J lost 5 bases, with 10 bases between them. The CDR3 is made up of 14 amino acids. The CDR3 bases are TGTGCCAGCAGCCAAGAAACCAGGGCAACTGAAGCTTTCTTT. Protein: CASSQETRATEAFF.

V and J are TRBV6-5 and TRBJ2-7, with TRBD2 identical over 11 bases. Trimming removed 6 bases from V and 0 bases from J; junction bases left unmatched: 4. Germline V CDR1 and CDR2: MNHEY, SVGAGI. The CDR3 totals 15 residues. The chain's CDR3 is CASSRLAGTSYEQYF. The CDR3 DNA reads TGTGCCAGCAGCCGACTAGCGGGGACCTCCTACGAGCAGTACTTC.

The table lists this clone with a count of one. CDR3 sequence reads: CASSQEVAGGATQYF. In DNA, the CDR3 is TGCGCCAGCAGCCAAGAGGTAGCGGGGGGTGCGACCCAGTACTTC. The V gene is TRBV4-3, the J gene TRBJ2-5; 10 nucleotides line up with TRBD2. Germline V gene data show CDR1 as LGHNA and CDR2 as YSLEER. The CDR3 is made up of 15 amino acids. V lost 0 bases, J lost 7 bases, and 5 bases stayed unmatched.

The chain couples TRBV2 to TRBJ2-1; D perhaps matches TRBD2 (5 bases). V shed 8 bases and J shed 2 bases, with 16 bases lying between them. CDR1 SNHLY and CDR2 FYNNEI come from the germline V gene. The CDR3 is 15 amino acids. The CDR3 spells CASRPIGVPYNEQFF. The CDR3 DNA reads TGTGCCAGCCGACCGATCGGGGTCCCCTACAATGAGCAGTTCTTC.

The chain recombines TRBV11-1 with TRBJ1-4; perhaps TRBD1 as D (5 bases). The CDR3 spans 15 residues. Germline V lookup: CDR1 SGHAT, CDR2 FQDESV (reference sequence). V lost 2 bases and J 4 bases, leaving 11 bases between the germline ends. The CDR3 protein is CASSLSGGRNEKLFF. Here the CDR3 DNA reads TGTGCCAGCAGCTTATCCGGGGGACGTAATGAAAAACTGTTTTTT.

The chain couples TRBV29-1 to TRBJ1-3; D call uncertain. V lost 3 bases, J lost 0 bases, and 9 bases lay in between. CDR1 and CDR2 (germline): SQVTM, ANQGSEA. The length of the CDR3 is 14 residues. The CDR3 region is CSVELALSGNTIYF. CDR3 in DNA: TGCAGCGTTGAGTTGGCCCTCTCTGGAAACACCATATATTTT.

V is TRBV11-1 and J is TRBJ2-5; no definite D call. Germline lookup yields CDR1 SGHAT and CDR2 FQDESV (reference sequence). The CDR3 sequence is 12 residues long. The germline V and J ends were trimmed by 2 bases and 4 bases, with 5 bases remaining between them. The CDR3 bases are TGTGCCAGCAGCTTAATCGGAGAGACCCAGTACTTC. Its translation: CASSLIGETQYF.

The chain uses TRBV7-9 and TRBJ2-1, with 12 bases lining up with TRBD2. Germline V gene data show CDR1 as SEHNR and CDR2 as FQNEAQ (reference sequence). This CDR3 is 15 amino acids long. J gave up 11 bases and V 1 base, and 6 bases lay outside the gene matches. The CDR3 loop is CASSLVPSGGGKQFF. The DNA of the CDR3 is TGTGCCAGCAGCTTAGTTCCTAGCGGGGGGGGAAAGCAGTTCTTC. The full variable domain, its missing parts supplied by reference TRBV7-9 and TRBJ2-1, is DTGVSQNPRHKITKRGQNVTFRCDPISEHNRLYWYRQTLGQGPEFLTYFQNEAQLEKSRLLSDRFSAERPKGSFSTLEIQRTEQGDSAMYLCASSLVPSGGGKQFFGPGTRLTVL.

The chain links TRBV7-8 to TRBJ2-5; 8 nucleotides agree with TRBD2. With the DNA end fitting TRBJ2-7 better, the J assignment may be wrong. Per germline, CDR1 SGHVS and CDR2 FQNEAQ. The CDR3 is made up of 15 amino acids. The CDR3 coding sequence is TGTGCCAGCAGCTCCACAACTAGCGGAACCTACGAGCAGTACTTC. Encoded protein: CASSSTTSGTYEQYF.

The rearrangement joins TRBV5-1 to TRBJ2-3; 8 nucleotides align to TRBD1. J was trimmed by 4 bases and V by 0 bases; bases with no gene match: 4. The CDR3 has 15 amino acids. In germline, CDR1 is SGHRS, CDR2 YFSETQ. CDR3 in DNA: TGCGCCAGCAGCTTGGCGGACAGGGCGTCAGATACGCAGTATTTT. Translation gives CASSLADRASDTQYF.

V usage is TRBV7-9 and J usage is TRBJ2-5, with D unclear. The CDR3 is made up of 16 amino acids. Germline lookup yields CDR1 SEHNR and CDR2 FQNEAQ (reference sequence). Trimming shortened V by 2 bases and J by 0 bases, and 13 bases separated the two germline ends. CDR3 amino acids: CASSLYQASYQETQYF. CDR3 DNA sequence: TGTGCCAGCAGCTTATACCAGGCGTCTTACCAAGAGACCCAGTACTTC.

DNA of the CDR3: TGTGCCAGCAGTCGGAGTAACACTGAAGCTTTCTTT. This encodes CASSRSNTEAFF. V usage is TRBV28 and J usage is TRBJ1-1; no definite D call. The germline V gene has CDR1 MDHEN and CDR2 SYDVKM. This CDR3 is 12 amino acids long. V was clipped by 5 bases and J by 2 bases, with 6 bases between them.

About this clone itself: The junction shows a germline mismatch at one end, possibly a read error. The chain employs TRBV6-6 and TRBJ2-7, with D tentatively TRBD1 (5 bases). CDR3 length equals 11 residues. Germline V gene sequence: CDR1 MNHNY, CDR2 SVGAGI (reference sequence). CDR3: CVARQTYEQYF. CDR3 nucleotide sequence: TGCGTCGCCCGACAGACCTACGAGCAGTACTTC.